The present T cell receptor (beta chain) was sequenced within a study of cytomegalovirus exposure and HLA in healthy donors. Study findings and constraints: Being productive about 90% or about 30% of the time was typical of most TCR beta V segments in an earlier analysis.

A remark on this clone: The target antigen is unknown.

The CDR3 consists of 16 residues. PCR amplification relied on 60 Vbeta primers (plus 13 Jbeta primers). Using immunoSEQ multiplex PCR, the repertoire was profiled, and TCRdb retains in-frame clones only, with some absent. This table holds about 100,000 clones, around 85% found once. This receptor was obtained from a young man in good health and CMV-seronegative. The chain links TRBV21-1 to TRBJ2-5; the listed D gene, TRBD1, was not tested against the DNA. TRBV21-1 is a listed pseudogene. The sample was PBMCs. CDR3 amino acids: CASSNRTGWGQETQYF. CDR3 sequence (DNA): TGTGCCAGCAGCAATCGGACAGGGTGGGGGCAAGAGACCCAGTACTTC.